This T cell receptor beta chain is from a study of T cells in Graves' hyperthyroidism and ophthalmopathy (dated by TCRdb to the late 2010s). In terms of the full investigation: Peripheral blood was sampled at the time of initial diagnosis, prior to any treatment. TCR V-J signatures able to tell the groups apart were searched for in a discovery cohort of approximately 95 patients, of whom more than 40 had Graves' ophthalmopathy and about 60 had stable Graves' hyperthyroidism. Prospective prediction of ophthalmopathy was tested in an independent validation cohort consisting of 18 hyperthyroidism patients and about 17 patients who later progressed to ophthalmopathy. The approximately 97 discovery patients were randomly divided into training and test sets at a 7:3 ratio. Thyroid tissue and blood T-cell repertoires from several Graves' hyperthyroidism patients were also compared in the study. After sampling, hyperthyroidism patients received methimazole starting at 30 mg daily, and ophthalmopathy patients received high-dose intravenous methylprednisolone. The paper describes TCR Vbeta CDR3 sequencing of some 130 peripheral blood samples, made up of about 41 ophthalmopathy patients, 70 to 75 hyperthyroidism patients and about 17 progressor patients.

Beyond this particular receptor, the publication reports: A model built on a 13 V-J signature distinguished ophthalmopathy from stable hyperthyroidism, reaching 87.88% sensitivity and about 81% specificity in cross-validation and 80%/75% in testing. Sample size was not statistically predetermined, and blinding of investigators to group allocation was not performed. In validation, progression to ophthalmopathy was predicted by the model with nearly 71% sensitivity and nearly 75% specificity, a median of about 6 months before onset. Most expanded thyroid clonotypes (frequency above 0.001) were also detected in blood, suggesting blood repertoires may reflect thyroid immune responses.

Moderately to severely active disease, a Clinical Activity Score of at least 3, a NOSPECS grade of at least 4, and a duration under 3 months were present in ophthalmopathy patients. Any patient with an uncontrolled infection, another autoimmune disease, pregnancy or lactation was excluded. Diagnoses relied on clinical symptoms, serum thyroxine and TRAb, thyroid ultrasound and orbital computed tomography. PBMCs were isolated from about 9 ml of fresh peripheral blood by Ficoll-Paque density gradient centrifugation. Total RNA was extracted with Trizol reagent, and quality was checked on an Agilent 2100 Bioanalyzer. TCR beta CDR3 regions were amplified from RNA transcripts. For the first round of RT-PCR on the TCR CDR3, the HTBI primer set was used together with the Qiagen OneStep RT-PCR kit. Libraries were constructed in a second round of multiplex PCR, after which size selection and purification were performed. Libraries were sequenced paired-end with 100 bp reads on an Illumina HiSeq2000. From the authors' description of their analysis: SOAPnuke was used to process the raw data, throwing out any read that contained adapters or uncalled bases, had a mean Phred below 15, or lacked an exact constant-primer or identifier match. High-quality paired reads were merged using COPE v1.2.5, and each unique nucleotide sequence was defined as a clonotype. MiTCR v1.1 was used to align the clonotypes against IMGT TRBV, TRBD and TRBJ reference segments. Analysis was restricted to V-J combinations with a frequency above 0.0001, which covered just over 98% of repertoires. A TCS score was defined as the ratio between F50 (clonal expansion) and ExV (chaos), using BLOSUM62-based TCRdist between CDR3 peptides within each V-J. Welch's t-statistics and random forest reduced around 550 V-J features to some 14, which were used in a naive Bayes classifier (R e1071). The raw public data were reprocessed by TCRdb itself: fastp quality trimming at Q25, MiXCR clonotype calling, in-frame beta chains only. CDR3 protein sequences are deduplicated, and each keeps its most common genes and DNA. What appears here as the V and J calls and clone size reflects TCRdb's work, not the paper's. The sample includes about 480,000 distinct CDR3 sequences, with approximately 22% observed a single time. The ten top clones hold 49% of the sample.

Deletion took 0 bases off V and 10 bases off J, with a span of 11 bases between the germline ends. The CDR3 goes from the cysteine to the phenylalanine over 13 residues. The entry retains the CDR3 DNA only, 39 bases that are in frame from base 1. According to the germline V gene, CDR1 reads SGHRS and CDR2 reads YFSETQ. On this clonotype: Its antigen remains undetermined. There are no base qualities to consult, and no much larger clone falls within one base.

Sequencing input: blood. The source of this sequence is a woman in her seventies with Graves' ophthalmopathy. The chain uses TRBV5-1 and TRBJ2-1, with the D gene possibly TRBD1 or TRBD2, each one fitting 5 bases. The CDR3 corresponds to CASSLAGTREQFF. The DNA reads TGCGCCAGCAGCTTGGCGGGGACCCGAGAGCAGTTCTTC.